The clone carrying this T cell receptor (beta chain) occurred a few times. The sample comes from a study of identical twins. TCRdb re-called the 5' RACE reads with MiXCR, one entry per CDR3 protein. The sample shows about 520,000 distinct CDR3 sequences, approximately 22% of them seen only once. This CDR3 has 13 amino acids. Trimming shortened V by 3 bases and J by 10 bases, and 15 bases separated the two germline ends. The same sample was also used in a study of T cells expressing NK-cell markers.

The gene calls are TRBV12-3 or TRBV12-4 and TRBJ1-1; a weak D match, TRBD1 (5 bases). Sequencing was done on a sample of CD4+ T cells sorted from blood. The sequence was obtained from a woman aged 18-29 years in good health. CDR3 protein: CASSFAGRGGAFF. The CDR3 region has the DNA TGTGCCAGCAGTTTTGCAGGGCGGGGAGGAGCTTTCTTT.